There are many counts of the clone carrying this T cell receptor beta chain. What it binds is unknown. The data stem from a study of T cells in Graves' hyperthyroidism and ophthalmopathy. Study-wide results and limits: Most thyroid-expanded clonotypes above 0.001 were also found in blood.

It was RNA transcripts that yielded the amplified TCR beta CDR3 regions. Using the HTBI primer set, a first-round RT-PCR was run on the TCR CDR3. TCRdb analysed the multiplex PCR reads with MiXCR anew, one entry per CDR3 protein. This sample has some 400,000 distinct CDR3 sequences, with approximately 14% found just once. The receptor was isolated from a woman aged 55-69 years with Graves' hyperthyroidism. The sample consisted of blood.

CDR3 sequence (DNA): TGTGCCAGTAGTTGGGGGACGGGCTCCTACGAGCAGTACTTC. Protein sequence: CASSWGTGSYEQYF. This chain uses TRBV19 with TRBJ2-7; D may be TRBD1 or TRBD2 (5 bases each). The CDR3 consists of 14 residues. Germline CDR1 is LNHDA and CDR2 is SQIVND (reference sequence). The V and J ends lost 5 bases and 0 bases respectively, with 11 bases between them.